This TCR beta chain was documented in a study of T cells after yellow fever vaccination. V lost 5 bases to trimming and J lost 4 bases; unmatched junction nucleotides: 4. The CDR3 length is 14 residues. Germline CDR1 is SEHNR and CDR2 is FQNEAQ (reference sequence). Study outcomes and limitations: Post-booster samples contained most primary-vaccination clones (just under 98% CD4, roughly 88% CD8). The secondary response was weaker, and its peak arrived faster, on day 5 versus 15. Among all clonotypes, a small share was observed in both CD4 and CD8 compartments.

Generation of TCR cDNA used 5'RACE template switching (which added a universal primer site and UMIs). TCRdb itself ran the 5' RACE reads through MiXCR, one entry per CDR3 protein. The table has 450,000 to 650,000 distinct CDR3 sequences, roughly 14% seen once. A note on this clonotype: Its target is unknown.

The rearrangement links TRBV7-9 to TRBJ2-2; 7 bases are shared with TRBD1. The TCR originated in a man aged 25-45 years who received the YFV17D yellow fever vaccine. The starting material was PBMCs, obtained on the day of the yellow fever booster vaccination. The CDR3 is CASSRDRVTGELFF. Here the CDR3 DNA reads TGTGCCAGCAGCCGTGACAGGGTCACCGGGGAGCTGTTTTTT.